These T cell receptor beta chains were read from a single sample in a study of T cell changes during pregnancy in multiple sclerosis. This table comes from immunoSEQ multiplex PCR, and its TCRdb copy is limited to in-frame clones, with some not included. The sample includes about 80,000 clones, 90% to 95% of them seen just once. The sequencing used peripheral blood, collected before pregnancy. These receptors were collected from a female donor with multiple sclerosis, enrolled in a pregnancy study. CDR3s include the opening cysteine and the closing phenylalanine or tryptophan.

V: TRBV7-9; J: TRBJ1-5; CDR3: CASSLGLSGGSSGPQHF
V: TRBV25-1; J: TRBJ2-2; CDR3: CASSEDLAGELFF
V: TRBV5-4; J: TRBJ1-2; CDR3: CASSPGRGINYGYTF
V: TRBV5-1; J: TRBJ1-1; CDR3: CASSRQGATNTEAFF
V: TRBV10-3; J: TRBJ1-5; CDR3: CAISASTGDYQPQHF
V: TRBV11-2; J: TRBJ1-1; CDR3: CASSLVRGGTEAFF
V: TRBV4-1; J: TRBJ2-1; CDR3: CASSLGLAGDEQFF
V: TRBV6-6; J: TRBJ2-2; CDR3: CASTKTGANGELFF
V: TRBV19; J: TRBJ2-7; CDR3: CASSIGSSYEQYF
V: TRBV2; J: TRBJ1-1; CDR3: CASSGLENTEAFF
V: TRBV29-1; J: TRBJ1-2; CDR3: CSVWGTAYGYTF
V: TRBV19; J: TRBJ1-3; CDR3: CASSIRRVSSSGNTIYF
V: TRBV6-5; J: TRBJ1-1; CDR3: CASSPLARARTEAFF
V: TRBV19; J: TRBJ2-5; CDR3: CASSRGGGETQYF
V: TRBV11-2; J: TRBJ2-2; CDR3: CASSIWTRKGAGELFF
V: TRBV6-5; J: TRBJ2-1; CDR3: CASSYSAGNEQFF